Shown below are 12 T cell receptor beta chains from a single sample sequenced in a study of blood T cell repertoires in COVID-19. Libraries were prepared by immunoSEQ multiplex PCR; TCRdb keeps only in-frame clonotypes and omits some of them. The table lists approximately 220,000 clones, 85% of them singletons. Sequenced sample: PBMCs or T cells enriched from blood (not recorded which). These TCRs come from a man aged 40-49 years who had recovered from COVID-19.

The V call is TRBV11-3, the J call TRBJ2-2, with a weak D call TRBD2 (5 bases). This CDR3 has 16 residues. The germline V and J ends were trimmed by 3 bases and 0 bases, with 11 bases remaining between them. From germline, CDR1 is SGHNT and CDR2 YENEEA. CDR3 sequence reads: CASSFLGGANTGELFF. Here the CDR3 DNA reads TGTGCCAGCAGCTTCTTAGGAGGTGCGAACACCGGGGAGCTGTTTTTT.

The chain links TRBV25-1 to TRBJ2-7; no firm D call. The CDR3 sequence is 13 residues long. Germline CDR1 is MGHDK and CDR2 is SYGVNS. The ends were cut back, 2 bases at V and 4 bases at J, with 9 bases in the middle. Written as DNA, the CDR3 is TGTGCCAGCAGTGAACTGCTGGAGTACGAGCAGTACTTC. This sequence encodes CASSELLEYEQYF.

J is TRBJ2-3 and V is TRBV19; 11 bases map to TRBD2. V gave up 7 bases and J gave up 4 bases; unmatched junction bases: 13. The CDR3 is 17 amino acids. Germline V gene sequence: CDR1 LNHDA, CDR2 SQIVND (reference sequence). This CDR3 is CASTSPPGTSGPDTQYF. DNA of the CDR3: TGTGCCAGTACCTCTCCCCCCGGGACTAGCGGCCCAGATACGCAGTATTTT.

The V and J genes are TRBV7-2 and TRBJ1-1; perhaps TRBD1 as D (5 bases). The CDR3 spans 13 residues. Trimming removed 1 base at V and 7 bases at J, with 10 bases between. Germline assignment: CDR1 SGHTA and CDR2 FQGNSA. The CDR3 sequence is CASSLVPDSEAFF. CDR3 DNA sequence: TGTGCCAGCAGCTTAGTGCCAGACAGTGAAGCTTTCTTT.

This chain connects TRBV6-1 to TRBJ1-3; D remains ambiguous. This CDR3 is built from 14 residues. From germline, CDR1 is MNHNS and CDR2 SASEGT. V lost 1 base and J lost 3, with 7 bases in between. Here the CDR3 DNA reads TGTGCCAGCAGTGAAGTGTCGTTTGGAAACACCATATATTTT. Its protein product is CASSEVSFGNTIYF.

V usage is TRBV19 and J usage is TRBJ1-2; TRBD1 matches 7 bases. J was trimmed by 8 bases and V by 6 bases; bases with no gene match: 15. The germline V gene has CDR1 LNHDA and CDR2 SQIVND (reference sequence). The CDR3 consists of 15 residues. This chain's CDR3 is CASRRPDRATGGYTF. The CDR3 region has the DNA TGTGCCAGTAGACGACCCGACAGGGCCACTGGCGGCTACACCTTC.

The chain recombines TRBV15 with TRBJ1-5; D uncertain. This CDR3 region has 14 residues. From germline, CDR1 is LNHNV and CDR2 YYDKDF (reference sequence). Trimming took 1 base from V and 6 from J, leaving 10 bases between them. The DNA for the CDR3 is TGTGCCACCAGCAGAGGAGAGGAGGGTCAGCCCCAGCATTTT. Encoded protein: CATSRGEEGQPQHF.

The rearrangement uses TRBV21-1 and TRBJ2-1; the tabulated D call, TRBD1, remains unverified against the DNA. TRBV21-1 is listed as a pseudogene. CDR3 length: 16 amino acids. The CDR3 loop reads CASNPSTGEYDEQQFF. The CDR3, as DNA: TGTGCCAGCAACCCATCGACAGGGGAATACGATGAGCAACAGTTCTTC.

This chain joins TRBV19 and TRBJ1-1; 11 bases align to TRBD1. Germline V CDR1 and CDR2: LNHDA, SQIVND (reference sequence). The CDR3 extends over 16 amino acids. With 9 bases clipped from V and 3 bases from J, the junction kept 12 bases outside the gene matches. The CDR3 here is CASLNARGQGDTEAFF. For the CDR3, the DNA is TGTGCCAGCCTCAACGCAAGGGGACAGGGGGACACTGAAGCTTTCTTT.

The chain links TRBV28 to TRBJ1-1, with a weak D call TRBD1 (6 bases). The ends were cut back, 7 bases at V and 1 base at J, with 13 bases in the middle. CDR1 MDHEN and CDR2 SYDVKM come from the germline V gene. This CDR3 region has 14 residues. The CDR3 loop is CASTLGTQNTEAFF. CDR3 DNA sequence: TGTGCCAGCACACTCGGGACACAGAACACTGAAGCTTTCTTT.

The CDR3 DNA follows: TGTGCCAGCTCACCGGCGGGGGACGAGACCCAGTACTTC. Protein sequence: CASSPAGDETQYF. This sequence joins TRBV18 and TRBJ2-5; the match to TRBD2 covers 7 bases. CDR1 and CDR2 from the germline V gene are KGHSH and LQKENI. CDR3 length equals 13 residues. V lost 3 bases and J lost 5; bases outside the gene matches: 3.

Here the CDR3 reads CASSLAGTSGSSSTDTQYF. Written as DNA, the CDR3 is TGTGCCAGCAGCTTAGCGGGGACTAGCGGGAGTTCTAGCACAGATACGCAGTATTTT. V usage is TRBV7-6 and J usage is TRBJ2-3; 14 bases are shared with TRBD2. The germline gives CDR1 SGHVS, CDR2 FNYEAQ. CDR3 size: 19 residues. V was pared by 0 bases and J by 0 bases, with 5 bases of the junction left unmatched.